Listed below are T cell receptor beta chains from one sample, sequenced in a study of shared clonotypes between healthy human individuals. Here immunoSEQ multiplex PCR was the method, and the copy in TCRdb shows in-frame clones only, minus some. The sample includes approximately 1.5 million clones, 97% to 99% seen only once; the top ten take roughly 0.36%. The sample comprised naive CD4+ T cells sorted from blood. These receptors were collected from a man aged 25-45 years in good health. The CDR3 runs from the conserved cysteine through the conserved F or W. D genes are given only for firm matches. Expanded clones get a size class; other rows say once, few or many, or leave the size out.

J,D,size,V,DNA,CDR3
TRBJ1-2,TRBD1,-,TRBV19,TGTGCCAGTAGTGAGACAGGGGGTCGAATTGGCTACACCTTC,CASSETGGRIGYTF
TRBJ1-1,-,-,TRBV28,TGTGCCAGCAGTTTAAGACAGGTTCAGAGGACTTTCTTT,CASSLRQVQRTFF
TRBJ2-2,-,-,TRBV10-3,TGTGCCATTGGGGGGTCCGGGGAGCTGTTTTTT,CAIGGSGELFF
TRBJ2-7,-,-,TRBV19,TGTGCCAGTAGTAAAAGGGGCGAGCGGAGCTCCTACGAGCAGTACTTC,CASSKRGERSSYEQYF
TRBJ1-5,-,-,TRBV6-1,TGTGCCAGTCAACAGGTTCTCAATCAGCCCCAGCATTTT,CASQQVLNQPQHF
TRBJ2-1,-,-,TRBV5-1,TGCGCCAGCCGGCCGGGGGCTCCCAACAATGAGCAGTTCTTC,CASRPGAPNNEQFF
TRBJ1-1,-,once,TRBV19,TGTGCCAGTAGTAAGCTGGGTGAGGCCTACACTGAAGCTTTCTTT,CASSKLGEAYTEAFF
TRBJ2-1,-,-,TRBV11-2,TGTGCCAGCAGCCCTTCCAAGAATGAGCAGTTCTTC,CASSPSKNEQFF
TRBJ2-7,-,-,TRBV11-2,TGTGCCAGCAGCTTAGGTGGGGGTTTCTACGAGCAGTACTTC,CASSLGGGFYEQYF
TRBJ2-3,TRBD2,-,TRBV7-7,TGTGCCAGCAGCTCAGCGGGAGGGAACACAGATACGCAGTATTTT,CASSSAGGNTDTQYF
TRBJ2-1,-,-,TRBV5-1,TGCGCCAGCAGCTTGGCAGATACGGGTCGGATCCACAATGAGCAGTTCTTC,CASSLADTGRIHNEQFF
TRBJ1-5,-,-,TRBV9,TGTGCCAGCAGCGTAGATGCTGATCAGCCCCAGCATTTT,CASSVDADQPQHF
TRBJ2-3,TRBD2,-,TRBV7-2,TGTGCCAGCAGCTCCCTTAGCGGGAGTGCACCAGATACGCAGTATTTT,CASSSLSGSAPDTQYF
TRBJ2-2,TRBD2,-,TRBV11-2,TGTGCCAGCAGCCCTAGCGGGAGAAGAGACACCGGGGAGCTGTTTTTT,CASSPSGRRDTGELFF
TRBJ2-7,TRBD1,-,TRBV6-5,TGTGCCAGCAGTTACGCAGGGGGCGCCTACGAGCAGTACTTC,CASSYAGGAYEQYF
TRBJ2-7,TRBD2,-,TRBV7-2,TGTGCCAGCAGCTTAGTCCGGGAGGGCCGGTACGAGCAGTACTTC,CASSLVREGRYEQYF
TRBJ2-2,TRBD2,-,TRBV5-4,TGTGCCAGCAGCTTGGGGCTAGCGGGAGGATTGGGTACCACCGGGGAGCTGTTTTTT,CASSLGLAGGLGTTGELFF
TRBJ2-1,-,-,TRBV5-1,TGCGCCAGCAGTTGGGAGGGACAGTTCTACAATGAGCAGTTCTTC,CASSWEGQFYNEQFF
TRBJ2-7,TRBD2,-,TRBV7-2,TGTGCCAGCAGCTTTCTAGCGGGAGCTAATGGCGAGCAGTACTTC,CASSFLAGANGEQYF
TRBJ2-7,-,-,TRBV7-2,TGTGCCAGCAGCTTAGCCTTCGGACGGGGGGAGCAGTACTTC,CASSLAFGRGEQYF
TRBJ1-2,-,-,TRBV4-3,TGCGCCAGCAGCCAAACTTCAGGCGGGGGCTACACCTTC,CASSQTSGGGYTF
TRBJ2-1,TRBD2,-,TRBV10-3,TGTGCCATCAGTGAGTCCCCCCAAGACAGGCCGGGACTAGTACCCTACAATGAGCAGTTCTTC,CAISESPQDRPGLVPYNEQFF
TRBJ1-2,TRBD1,-,TRBV19,TGTGCCAGCAGGGACAGGGGGGGATCCAACTATGGCTACACCTTC,CASRDRGGSNYGYTF
TRBJ2-5,-,-,TRBV6-5,TGTGCCAGCAGGGTTTTTGGAGAGACCCAGTACTTC,CASRVFGETQYF
TRBJ2-1,TRBD2,few,TRBV5-4,TGTGCCAGCAGCTTGGATTCGGGAGGTGAGCAGTTCTTC,CASSLDSGGEQFF
TRBJ1-1,TRBD1,-,TRBV5-6,TGTGCCAGCAGCTTGGGGACAGGCTGGGGGAAAGCTTTCTTT,CASSLGTGWGKAFF